Sequencing of this TCR beta chain was carried out in a study of blood T cell repertoires in COVID-19. Turning to the study itself: Whether acute or convalescent, the COVID-19 samples came from the United States, Italy and Spain. The cDNA or gDNA used as material had been derived from T cells, B-cell-depleted T cells, or PBMCs.

Enrolment of Seattle patients took place during active infection, and they were followed longitudinally. Libraries were prepared by immunoSEQ multiplex PCR; TCRdb keeps only in-frame clonotypes and omits some of them. The table lists 150,000 to 200,000 clones, less than 90% of them singletons. The material sequenced was peripheral blood. The clonotype comes from a woman aged 55-69 years with COVID-19, enrolled during active disease.

The CDR3 nucleotides read TGTGCCAGCAGCACGGGACAGACTAGCACAGATACGCAGTATTTT. Translated, it gives CASSTGQTSTDTQYF. This sequence joins TRBV7-9 and TRBJ2-3, with 7 bases lining up with TRBD1. CDR1 and CDR2 from the germline V gene are SEHNR and FQNEAQ (reference sequence). After removal of 5 bases from V and 0 bases from J, the junction contained 5 bases not matched to a gene. This CDR3 has 15 amino acids.